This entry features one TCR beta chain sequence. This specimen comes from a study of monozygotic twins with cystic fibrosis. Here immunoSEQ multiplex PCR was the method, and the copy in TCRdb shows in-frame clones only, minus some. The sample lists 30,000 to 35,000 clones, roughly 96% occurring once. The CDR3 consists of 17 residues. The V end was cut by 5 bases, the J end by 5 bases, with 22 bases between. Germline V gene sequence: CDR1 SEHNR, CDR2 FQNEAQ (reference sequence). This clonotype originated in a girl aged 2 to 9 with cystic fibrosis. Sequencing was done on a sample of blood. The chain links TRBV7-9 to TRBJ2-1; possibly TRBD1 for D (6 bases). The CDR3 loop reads CASSIRMGRGADNEQFF. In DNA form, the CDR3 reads TGTGCCAGCAGCATACGAATGGGCAGGGGTGCGGACAATGAGCAGTTCTTC.